This entry lists 23 T cell receptor beta chains sequenced from one sample in a study of CD8 T cells in Susac syndrome. Random hexamers were used to reverse transcribe the RNA input (roughly 0.5 to 1 ug). Each CDR3 protein is one row after TCRdb ran MiXCR on the immunoSEQ multiplex PCR reads. Among 160,000 or so distinct CDR3 sequences listed, nearly 97% were seen once. The sample was CD8+ T cells from PBMCs. The receptors stem from a human donor with multiple sclerosis.

This clonotype appeared a single time. V usage is TRBV7-9 and J usage is TRBJ1-2; no firm D call. CDR1 and CDR2 from the germline V gene are SEHNR and FQNEAQ (reference sequence). The CDR3 has 13 amino acids. The V and J ends lost 11 bases and 8 bases respectively, with 21 bases between them. CDR3 sequence (DNA): TGTGCCGCTGGCGGAGCTTCCCCTCTCGGCTACACCTTC. It is translated as CAAGGASPLGYTF.

The CDR3 loop reads CSVVSQAPSTDTQYF. CDR3 DNA sequence: TGCAGCGTTGTTTCTCAGGCCCCAAGCACAGATACGCAGTATTTT. This chain joins TRBV29-1 and TRBJ2-3; D is uncertain. Germline CDR1 and CDR2: SQVTM and ANQGSEA. V was shortened by 4 bases and J by 0 bases, with 14 bases between the two germline ends. The CDR3 has 15 residues.

This clonotype was found once. This chain uses TRBV7-2 with TRBJ2-5, with TRBD2 identical over 9 bases. Per the germline V gene, CDR1 is SGHTA and CDR2 is FQGNSA. The junction had 7 bases not matched to a gene; V was cut back by 6 bases and J by 2 bases. This CDR3 comprises 15 residues. DNA of the CDR3: TGTGCCAGCAGTCAAAGACTAGCGGAACAAGAGACCCAGTACTTC. Its protein product is CASSQRLAEQETQYF.

The rearrangement links TRBV29-1 to TRBJ2-6, with a possible D match to TRBD2 (5 bases). CDR3 size: 18 residues. The V end was cut by 1 base, the J end by 1 base, with 17 bases between. In germline, CDR1 is SQVTM, CDR2 ANQGSEA. CDR3: CSVEGTSRPQSGANVLTF. CDR3 sequence (DNA): TGCAGCGTTGAAGGGACTTCCCGACCCCAATCTGGGGCCAACGTCCTGACTTTC.

The rearrangement links TRBV30 to TRBJ2-7; 8 bases fit TRBD2. The CDR3 covers 13 residues. Per germline, CDR1 GTSNPN and CDR2 SVGIG (reference sequence). V lost 8 bases, J lost 0 bases, and 6 bases stayed unmatched. CDR3 sequence: CATSGGPSYEQYF. The CDR3, as DNA: TGTGCCACGAGCGGGGGACCCTCCTACGAGCAGTACTTC.

V usage is TRBV7-9 and J usage is TRBJ2-7, with D possibly matching TRBD2 (6 bases). The germline CDR1 and CDR2 sequences are SEHNR and FQNEAQ (reference sequence). The CDR3 has 14 residues. V lost 1 base and J 3 bases, leaving 10 bases between the germline ends. The DNA for the CDR3 is TGTGCCAGCAGCTTAGACGGGGGTTACTACGAGCAGTACTTC. It yields the protein CASSLDGGYYEQYF. Variable domain in full (rest from reference TRBV7-9 and TRBJ2-7): DTGVSQNPRHKITKRGQNVTFRCDPISEHNRLYWYRQTLGQGPEFLTYFQNEAQLEKSRLLSDRFSAERPKGSFSTLEIQRTEQGDSAMYLCASSLDGGYYEQYFGPGTRLTVT.

The chain combines TRBV5-6 with TRBJ1-1; D is undetermined. Germline V gene lookup returns CDR1 SGHDT and CDR2 YYEEEE. There are 12 residues in the CDR3. Between the trimmed V and J ends, which lost 4 bases and 11 bases, there was a span of 15 bases. Here the CDR3 reads CASSTGWVRAFF. Written as DNA, the CDR3 is TGTGCCAGCAGCACTGGGTGGGTTCGGGCTTTCTTT.

J is TRBJ2-3 and V is TRBV29-1; tentatively, D is TRBD1 (8 bases). This CDR3 contains 15 residues. Germline-derived CDR1 and CDR2 are SQVTM and ANQGSEA. V lost 6 bases and J 4 bases, leaving 20 bases between the germline ends. CDR3 nucleotides: TGCAGCGTAGGGGGAGGGGGACAGGAGCCAGATACGCAGTATTTT. It yields the protein CSVGGGGQEPDTQYF.

This chain uses TRBV29-1 with TRBJ1-1, with a tentative D call TRBD1 (6 bases). V was pared by 6 bases and J by 5 bases, with 16 bases between. Looked up from germline, CDR1 is SQVTM and CDR2 is ANQGSEA. The CDR3 contains 13 residues. CDR3 nucleotides: TGCAGCGTCTCTACAGGGTTGAGTACTGAAGCTTTCTTT. It yields the protein CSVSTGLSTEAFF.

The chain carries TRBV27 and TRBJ1-6; a possible D gene is TRBD1 (6 bases). V lost 5 bases and J lost 2, with 13 bases in between. This CDR3 is built from 16 residues. Germline CDR1 and CDR2: MNHEY and SMNVEV (reference sequence). The chain's CDR3 is CASSQGQGTYNSPLHF. The CDR3 nucleotides are TGTGCCAGCAGTCAGGGGCAGGGGACCTATAATTCACCCCTCCACTTT.

This clonotype was seen once. The chain joins TRBV9 to TRBJ1-5, with a possible D match to TRBD1 (6 bases). Per the germline V gene, CDR1 is SGDLS and CDR2 is YYNGEE. V lost 3 bases and J lost 3, with 13 bases in between. The CDR3 length is 15 residues. The CDR3 sequence: CASSAETGFNQPQHF. CDR3 sequence (DNA): TGTGCCAGCAGCGCGGAAACAGGGTTCAATCAGCCCCAGCATTTT.

This chain joins TRBV30 and TRBJ2-5; D is ambiguous. The CDR3 is 14 amino acids. The germline CDR1 and CDR2 sequences are GTSNPN and SVGIG (reference sequence). V shed 4 bases and J shed 2 bases, with 14 bases lying between them. The CDR3 reads CAWNPKHPQETQYF. In DNA form, the CDR3 reads TGTGCCTGGAACCCGAAACACCCTCAAGAGACCCAGTACTTC.

This clonotype has more than one count but fewer than ten. The V call is TRBV5-6, the J call TRBJ2-5; 8 bases line up with TRBD2. Unmatched junction bases numbered 4, after V lost 4 bases and J lost 2 bases. In germline, CDR1 is SGHDT, CDR2 YYEEEE. The CDR3 has 14 amino acids. DNA for the CDR3: TGTGCCAGCAGCCTTTTAGCGGGGCAAGAGACCCAGTACTTC. It yields the protein CASSLLAGQETQYF.

CDR3 protein: CASSYAGGNYNEQFF. CDR3 in DNA: TGTGCCAGCAGCTATGCAGGGGGCAACTACAATGAGCAGTTCTTC. V and J are TRBV5-6 and TRBJ2-1, with 8 bases lining up with TRBD1. The CDR3 contains 15 residues. Germline CDR1 is SGHDT and CDR2 is YYEEEE. V lost 3 bases and J lost 3; bases outside the gene matches: 5.

V gene TRBV12-3 or TRBV12-4 combines with J gene TRBJ2-1; D gene uncertain. Trimming cost V 0 bases and J 1 base, with 4 bases left between them. The CDR3 sequence is 14 residues long. As DNA, the CDR3 is TGTGCCAGCAGTTTAGCTATATCCTACAATGAGCAGTTCTTC. This codes for CASSLAISYNEQFF.

The gene calls are TRBV30 and TRBJ2-2, with 9 bases lining up with TRBD2. V trimming: 5 bases; J trimming: 1 base; junction bases outside the gene matches: 5. CDR1 GTSNPN and CDR2 SVGIG come from the germline V gene (reference sequence). CDR3 length: 15 residues. The CDR3 DNA reads as TGTGCCTGGGGCAGGACTAGCGTGAACACCGGGGAGCTGTTTTTT. Protein: CAWGRTSVNTGELFF.

This rearrangement joins TRBV20-1 to TRBJ2-1; weak D call: TRBD2 (7 bases). With 2 bases removed from V and 7 bases from J, the gap between germline ends came to 21 bases. CDR1 DFQATT and CDR2 SNEGSKA come from the germline V gene (reference sequence). The CDR3 has 16 amino acids. CDR3 DNA: TGCAGTGCTAGAATGGGGGGGGGCCGTAGGATGAATGAGCAGTTCTTC. It encodes CSARMGGGRRMNEQFF.

The V call is TRBV18, the J call TRBJ2-3; 7 bases agree with TRBD1. Germline CDR1 and CDR2: KGHSH and LQKENI. This CDR3 is built from 14 residues. J was trimmed by 5 bases and V by 8 bases; bases with no gene match: 10. The CDR3 reads CASHPGQLIDTQYF. In DNA form, the CDR3 reads TGTGCCAGCCATCCGGGACAGTTGATAGATACGCAGTATTTT.

The chain uses TRBV20-1 and TRBJ1-2; D not certain. Germline loops: CDR1 DFQATT, CDR2 SNEGSKA (reference sequence). V lost 0 bases to trimming and J lost 0 bases, with 14 bases between them. The CDR3 is 16 amino acids. The CDR3 bases are TGCAGTGCTAGAGATCTAGGACTTACAGCTAACTATGGCTACACCTTC. It specifies CSARDLGLTANYGYTF.

This rearrangement joins TRBV20-1 to TRBJ2-1, with D possibly matching TRBD2 (5 bases). Trimming removed 5 bases at V and 0 bases at J, with 8 bases between. Per the germline V gene, CDR1 is DFQATT and CDR2 is SNEGSKA (reference sequence). This CDR3 has 13 residues. CDR3 loop: CSAVGSSYNEQFF. The CDR3 DNA sequence: TGCAGTGCTGTTGGGAGCTCCTACAATGAGCAGTTCTTC.

The chain combines TRBV7-6 with TRBJ1-6; possibly TRBD1 for D (6 bases). Trimming took off 5 bases at V and 9 bases at J, with 14 bases between the two ends. The CDR3 length is 14 residues. Germline V CDR1 and CDR2: SGHVS, FNYEAQ. The CDR3 DNA is TGTGCCAGCAGCCCGAGGGGAGGGGGTTCACCCCTCCACTTT. Protein sequence: CASSPRGGGSPLHF.

This clonotype was counted a single time. The J gene is TRBJ2-7, the V gene TRBV20-1; TRBD1 matches 9 bases. The V gene's germline CDR1 is DFQATT and CDR2 SNEGSKA (reference sequence). J lost 4 bases, V lost 2 bases, and 18 bases had no gene match. CDR3 length: 18 amino acids. The CDR3 is CSARSPLGTGLGYYEQYF. For the CDR3, the DNA is TGCAGTGCTAGATCCCCCCTAGGGACAGGGCTGGGGTATTACGAGCAGTACTTC.

The chain carries TRBV25-1 and TRBJ2-1; 8 bases match TRBD2. Germline V gives CDR1 MGHDK, CDR2 SYGVNS. V was clipped by 4 bases and J by 6 bases; unmatched bases: 5. The CDR3 covers 14 residues. The CDR3 DNA sequence: TGTGCCAGCAGTGCGAGCGGGGGCCTCAATGAGCAGTTCTTC. Translating gives CASSASGGLNEQFF.